These T cell receptor beta chains were read from a single sample in a study of T cells in Graves' hyperthyroidism and ophthalmopathy. TCRdb processed the multiplex PCR reads anew with MiXCR; each CDR3 protein has one entry. The sample records around 520,000 distinct CDR3 sequences, approximately 25% being singletons. What was sequenced was blood. These receptors were obtained from a woman aged 25 to 39 with Graves' ophthalmopathy. Each CDR3 is given with its conserved first and last residue. The D gene is left open where the match is weak. Clone size appears in some rows only: once, few, many, or a class for an expanded clone.

J	D	V	size	CDR3	DNA
TRBJ1-2	.	TRBV6-1	.	CASRELRPYNYGYTF	TGTGCCAGCAGAGAGTTGAGGCCATATAACTATGGCTACACCTTC
TRBJ2-7	.	TRBV7-2	.	CASSLARTRHDEQYF	TGTGCCAGCAGCTTAGCGCGAACTCGTCATGACGAGCAGTACTTC
TRBJ1-2	TRBD1	TRBV4-3	many	CASSHAGGEVYGYTF	TGCGCCAGCAGCCACGCAGGGGGTGAAGTCTATGGCTACACCTTC
TRBJ1-5	.	TRBV29-1	many	CSATVGGRDQPQHF	TGCAGCGCAACAGTCGGGGGCAGGGATCAGCCCCAGCATTTT
TRBJ2-1	.	TRBV12-3/TRBV12-4	few	CASSFVGWGNEQFF	TGTGCCAGCAGTTTCGTGGGCTGGGGCAATGAGCAGTTCTTC
TRBJ1-1	.	TRBV29-1	few	CSVFDTEAFF	TGCAGCGTTTTCGACACTGAAGCTTTCTTT
TRBJ2-7	.	TRBV24-1	many	CATSDFSSYEQYF	TGTGCCACCAGTGATTTTAGCTCCTACGAGCAGTACTTC
TRBJ1-1	TRBD1	TRBV18	few	CASSLIDRGQDTEAFF	TGTGCCAGCTCACTCATAGACAGGGGGCAGGACACTGAAGCTTTCTTT
TRBJ2-7	TRBD2	TRBV29-1	many	CSVGGGYEQYF	TGCAGCGTCGGCGGGGGCTACGAGCAGTACTTC
TRBJ2-4	.	TRBV13	.	CASSLGVKEAKNIQYF	TGTGCCAGCAGCTTAGGGGTGAAGGAGGCCAAAAACATTCAGTACTTC
TRBJ1-3	TRBD1	TRBV30	many	CACLTGVVGNTIYF	TGTGCCTGCCTGACAGGGGTGGTTGGAAACACCATATATTTT
TRBJ2-7	.	TRBV7-2	many	CASSPGPGKNEQYF	TGTGCCAGCAGCCCAGGACCGGGGAAGAACGAGCAGTACTTC
TRBJ1-2	.	TRBV3-1	.	CASSQQGSNYGYTF	TGTGCCAGCAGCCAGCAGGGATCTAACTATGGCTACACCTTC
TRBJ1-2	TRBD1	TRBV5-5	.	CASSLEGQGAGYTF	TGTGCCAGCAGCCTAGAGGGACAGGGGGCTGGCTACACCTTC
TRBJ1-2	.	TRBV5-1	many	CASSLVPDDYGYTF	TGCGCCAGCAGCTTGGTGCCGGACGACTATGGCTACACCTTC
TRBJ2-5	.	TRBV7-9	many	CASSSLGLQETQYF	TGTGCCAGCAGCTCCCTGGGGCTGCAAGAGACCCAGTACTTC
TRBJ2-2	.	TRBV12-3/TRBV12-4	many	CASSWTGELFF	TGTGCCAGCAGTTGGACCGGGGAGCTGTTTTTT
TRBJ1-2	.	TRBV30	many	CAWSWVGDEFGYTF	TGTGCCTGGAGCTGGGTAGGGGATGAGTTTGGCTACACCTTC
TRBJ2-7	TRBD2	TRBV12-3/TRBV12-4	.	CASRAGGGYEQYF	TGTGCCAGCAGGGCCGGGGGGGGCTACGAGCAGTACTTC
TRBJ1-1	.	TRBV12-3/TRBV12-4	many	CASSPRAGEAFF	TGTGCCAGTAGTCCCCGGGCCGGAGAAGCTTTCTTT
TRBJ2-5	.	TRBV7-9	.	CASSLVGPDLQETQYF	TGTGCCAGCAGCCTAGTCGGGCCAGACCTTCAAGAGACCCAGTACTTC
TRBJ1-6	.	TRBV2	.	CASSVGGSSYNSPLHF	TGTGCCAGCAGTGTGGGCGGAAGCTCCTATAATTCACCCCTCCACTTT
TRBJ2-7	.	TRBV4-1	once	CASSPQQGAYEQYF	TGCGCCAGCAGCCCCCAACAGGGCGCCTACGAGCAGTACTTC
TRBJ1-2	.	TRBV20-1	.	CSAGTVYGGYGYTF	TGCAGTGCCGGGACGGTCTATGGGGGCTATGGCTACACCTTC
TRBJ2-5	.	TRBV4-3	many	CASSQGSGQETQYF	TGCGCCAGCAGCCAAGGGTCAGGCCAAGAGACCCAGTACTTC
TRBJ1-2	TRBD1	TRBV3-1	few	CASSPTRTGPGYTF	TGTGCCAGCAGCCCTACTCGGACAGGGCCGGGCTACACCTTC
TRBJ1-3	.	TRBV7-9	once	CASSPQGKAGNTIYF	TGTGCCAGCAGCCCACAGGGTAAAGCTGGAAACACCATATATTTT
TRBJ2-7	TRBD1	TRBV6-5	many	CASSSGRGRLDYEQYF	TGTGCCAGCAGTTCTGGCAGGGGGCGATTGGACTACGAGCAGTACTTC
TRBJ2-5	.	TRBV20-1	many	CSAILTLVVRETQYF	TGCAGTGCTATCCTGACACTCGTAGTTCGGGAGACCCAGTACTTC
TRBJ2-5	.	TRBV15	few	CATSRDRQQETQYF	TGTGCCACCAGCAGAGATCGCCAACAAGAGACCCAGTACTTC
TRBJ1-3	.	TRBV6-1	.	CASNPSEGIYSGNTIYF	TGTGCCAGCAACCCCTCAGAGGGGATTTACTCTGGAAACACCATATATTTT
TRBJ1-2	.	TRBV30	many	CAWSVNSYGYTF	TGTGCCTGGAGTGTAAATTCCTATGGCTACACCTTC
TRBJ2-7	.	TRBV11-1	.	CASSLLPSLDEQYF	TGTGCCAGCAGCTTACTTCCATCTCTTGACGAGCAGTACTTC
TRBJ1-1	TRBD1	TRBV10-3	many	CAISPGQHEAFF	TGTGCCATCAGCCCGGGACAGCACGAAGCTTTCTTT
TRBJ1-2	TRBD1	TRBV7-9	.	CASSNSGQGGYGYTF	TGTGCCAGCAGCAATTCCGGACAGGGTGGCTATGGCTACACCTTC
TRBJ2-5	TRBD1	TRBV7-2	.	CASSRDRAGGTQYF	TGTGCCAGCAGCCGGGACAGGGCCGGAGGGACCCAGTACTTC
TRBJ2-5	.	TRBV7-3	many	CASSPARSETQYF	TGTGCCAGCAGCCCCGCCCGATCAGAGACCCAGTACTTC
TRBJ1-1	.	TRBV7-9	many	CASSLSRLNTEAFF	TGTGCCAGCAGTTTATCTCGGCTGAACACTGAAGCTTTCTTT
TRBJ1-2	.	TRBV6-1	.	CASTGDISDGYGYTF	TGTGCCAGCACCGGCGACATCTCCGATGGCTATGGCTACACCTTC
TRBJ2-2	.	TRBV30	few	CAWSGLGLRGELFF	TGTGCCTGGAGTGGTCTTGGGTTGCGCGGGGAGCTGTTTTTT
TRBJ2-7	TRBD1	TRBV6-1	many	CASSEAGTGVYEQYF	TGTGCCAGCAGTGAAGCCGGGACAGGGGTCTACGAGCAGTACTTC
TRBJ1-1	.	TRBV11-2	many	CASSLEVGVRTEAFF	TGTGCCAGCAGCCTAGAGGTGGGGGTGAGGACTGAAGCTTTCTTT
TRBJ2-7	TRBD1	TRBV27	.	CASSSYRDRSFYEQYF	TGTGCCAGCAGTTCCTACCGGGACAGGAGTTTCTACGAGCAGTACTTC
TRBJ2-7	.	TRBV6-1	.	CASSLVQAYDQYF	TGTGCCAGCAGTCTGGTACAAGCCTACGATCAGTACTTC
TRBJ1-1	.	TRBV10-3	.	CAISDSTEAFF	TGTGCCATCAGTGACAGCACTGAAGCTTTCTTT
TRBJ2-7	.	TRBV2	few	CASRDSQPLYEQYF	TGTGCCAGCAGGGACAGCCAACCACTCTACGAGCAGTACTTC
TRBJ2-7	TRBD1	TRBV9	.	CASSVGDRGVYEQYF	TGTGCCAGCAGCGTAGGGGACAGGGGTGTCTACGAGCAGTACTTC
TRBJ1-2	.	TRBV11-1	.	CASSLDLQDNNYGYTF	TGTGCCAGCAGCTTAGACTTACAGGACAATAACTATGGCTACACCTTC
TRBJ1-2	.	TRBV5-1	few	CASSLGMGFGYTF	TGCGCCAGCAGCTTGGGTATGGGGTTTGGCTACACCTTC
TRBJ1-2	.	TRBV12-3/TRBV12-4	few	CASRAPGKHGYTF	TGTGCCAGCAGGGCTCCAGGGAAGCATGGCTACACCTTC
TRBJ2-5	TRBD2	TRBV24-1	.	CATHPGRGETQYF	TGTGCCACCCACCCGGGGAGGGGAGAGACCCAGTACTTC
TRBJ2-2	.	TRBV10-1	.	CASSLGGSGGELFF	TGCGCCAGCAGTTTAGGGGGTTCGGGCGGGGAGCTGTTTTTT
TRBJ1-6	TRBD1	TRBV27	many	CASRKGGVQSSYNSPLHF	TGTGCCAGCAGAAAAGGGGGCGTTCAGAGCTCCTATAATTCACCCCTCCACTTT